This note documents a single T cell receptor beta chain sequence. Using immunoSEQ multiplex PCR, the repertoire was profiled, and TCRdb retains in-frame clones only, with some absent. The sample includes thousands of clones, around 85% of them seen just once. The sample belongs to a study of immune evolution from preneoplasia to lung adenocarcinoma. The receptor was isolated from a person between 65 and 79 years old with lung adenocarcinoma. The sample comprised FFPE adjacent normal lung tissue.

CDR3 residues: CSVANNEQFF. CDR3 coding DNA: TGCAGCGTTGCTAACAATGAGCAGTTCTTC. V is TRBV29-1 and J is TRBJ2-1, with D unclear. Germline values: CDR1 SQVTM, CDR2 ANQGSEA. The CDR3 has 10 amino acids. The V end was cut by 4 bases, the J end by 5 bases, with 3 bases between.